The rows below give T cell receptor beta chains drawn from one sample of a study of blood T cells in healthy people across ages. MiXCR was run by TCRdb on the 5' RACE reads, yielding one entry per CDR3 protein. The data contain 870,000 or so distinct CDR3 sequences, around 28% of them singletons. The sample comprised blood. The receptors derive from a woman older than 75 in good health. CDR3s include the opening cysteine and the closing phenylalanine or tryptophan. D genes are given only for firm matches. Clone size appears in some rows only: once, few, many, or a class for an expanded clone.

>TRBJ1-5|many|TRBD1|TRBV3-1
CASSNRGQGNQPQHF
TGTGCCAGCTCGAACCGTGGACAGGGCAATCAGCCCCAGCATTTT
>TRBJ1-2|few|TRBD1|TRBV20-1
CSASTTGGSGGYTF
TGCAGTGCTTCTACTACAGGGGGCTCAGGAGGCTACACCTTC
>TRBJ1-1|once|-|TRBV7-9
CASSLESTEAFF
TGTGCCAGCAGCTTGGAGAGCACTGAAGCTTTCTTT
>TRBJ2-2|few|-|TRBV10-1
CASSESTPGELFF
TGCGCCAGCAGTGAGTCGACTCCCGGGGAGCTGTTTTTT
>TRBJ2-6|-|-|TRBV7-2
CASSLGVGRRSGANVLTF
TGTGCCAGCAGCTTAGGTGTAGGGCGCCGCTCTGGGGCCAACGTCCTGACTTTC
>TRBJ2-1|many|-|TRBV27
CASSLGDPRPRGEQFF
TGTGCCAGCAGTTTAGGGGACCCTAGACCGCGTGGTGAGCAGTTCTTC
>TRBJ2-1|many|-|TRBV7-2
CASSLEGGTKRSAYNEQFF
TGTGCCAGCAGCTTGGAGGGGGGGACTAAGCGGTCTGCCTACAATGAGCAGTTCTTC
>TRBJ2-5|many|-|TRBV7-2
CASSPWAGTQETQYF
TGTGCCAGCAGCCCATGGGCGGGAACGCAAGAGACCCAGTACTTC
>TRBJ1-2|many|TRBD1|TRBV20-1
CSARDQGGRYTF
TGCAGTGCTAGAGATCAGGGGGGGCGCTACACCTTC
>TRBJ2-6|many|-|TRBV5-1
CASSSGTVSGANVLTF
TGCGCCAGCAGCTCCGGGACGGTCTCTGGGGCCAACGTCCTGACTTTC
>TRBJ2-7|many|-|TRBV28
CASTSTLGGYEQYF
TGTGCCAGCACCAGCACTCTGGGGGGCTACGAGCAGTACTTC
>TRBJ1-2|-|-|TRBV2
CASTPVNFGHTF
TGTGCCAGCACCCCAGTAAATTTCGGCCACACCTTC
>TRBJ1-5|-|TRBD1|TRBV12-3/TRBV12-4
CASSFTGQVNQPQHF
TGTGCCAGCAGTTTCACGGGACAGGTCAATCAGCCCCAGCATTTT
>TRBJ2-1|-|-|TRBV9
CASSVGWSSYNEQFF
TGTGCCAGCAGCGTAGGATGGAGCTCCTACAATGAGCAGTTCTTC
>TRBJ2-7|-|TRBD1|TRBV5-8
CASRRIRGRDNEQYF
TGTGCCAGCAGACGAATCAGGGGGCGCGACAATGAGCAGTACTTC
>TRBJ2-6|-|TRBD1|TRBV7-8
CASSPMKQTGSVSGANVLTF
TGTGCCAGCAGCCCAATGAAACAGACAGGGAGCGTGTCTGGGGCCAACGTCCTGACTTTC